This T cell receptor (beta chain) was sequenced in a study of T cell responses to AZD1222 COVID-19 vaccine. About the study: Second doses at about 4 or about 12 weeks were pooled.

Remarks on this clone: No antigen is known for it.

The method was immunoSEQ multiplex PCR; TCRdb's version includes in-frame clones alone and lacks a portion of them. The sample has some 97,000 clones, approximately 87% seen once. Broader study findings: Donors skewed white British and female; clonal diversity was possibly underestimated. Of spike-specific TCRs, nearly half reportedly target regions left unmutated in variants.

V was clipped by 4 bases and J by 7 bases; unmatched bases: 8. CDR3 length: 14 amino acids. Germline V gene data show CDR1 as SGHNT and CDR2 as YYREEE (reference sequence). Specimen: peripheral blood, collected on day 0 of AZD1222 vaccination. The chain links TRBV5-4 to TRBJ1-2; 9 bases line up with TRBD1. This sequence originates from an adult in good health. The CDR3 here is CASSLMTGGVGYTF. The CDR3 nucleotides are TGTGCCAGCAGCCTTATGACAGGGGGAGTTGGCTACACCTTC.